This T cell receptor (beta chain) was captured in a study of cytomegalovirus exposure and HLA in healthy donors. There were likely unrecorded immune exposures, though donors were nominally healthy when sampled. The PCR ran on 60 Vbeta and 13 Jbeta primers. Measured with immunoSEQ multiplex PCR; TCRdb has only the in-frame clones, and not every one. The data hold 220,000 or so clones, with roughly 70% observed a single time. Points from the study as a whole: Earlier analysis found most TCR beta V segments productive about 87% or about 30% of the time. TRBV6-2, TRBV6-3 and other indistinguishable V segments were excluded.

The ends were cut back, 1 base at V and 1 base at J, with 8 bases in the middle. The CDR3 consists of 14 residues. Germline V gene sequence: CDR1 SGHKS, CDR2 YYEKEE (reference sequence). Comments on this clone: Its specificity is not known.

The chain combines TRBV5-5 with TRBJ1-1; D is unresolved. Sequencing was done on a sample of PBMCs. The clonotype was recovered from a young woman in good health and CMV-seronegative. CDR3 loop: CASSLRPGNTEAFF. The CDR3, as DNA: TGTGCCAGCAGCTTGCGACCAGGGAACACTGAAGCTTTCTTT.